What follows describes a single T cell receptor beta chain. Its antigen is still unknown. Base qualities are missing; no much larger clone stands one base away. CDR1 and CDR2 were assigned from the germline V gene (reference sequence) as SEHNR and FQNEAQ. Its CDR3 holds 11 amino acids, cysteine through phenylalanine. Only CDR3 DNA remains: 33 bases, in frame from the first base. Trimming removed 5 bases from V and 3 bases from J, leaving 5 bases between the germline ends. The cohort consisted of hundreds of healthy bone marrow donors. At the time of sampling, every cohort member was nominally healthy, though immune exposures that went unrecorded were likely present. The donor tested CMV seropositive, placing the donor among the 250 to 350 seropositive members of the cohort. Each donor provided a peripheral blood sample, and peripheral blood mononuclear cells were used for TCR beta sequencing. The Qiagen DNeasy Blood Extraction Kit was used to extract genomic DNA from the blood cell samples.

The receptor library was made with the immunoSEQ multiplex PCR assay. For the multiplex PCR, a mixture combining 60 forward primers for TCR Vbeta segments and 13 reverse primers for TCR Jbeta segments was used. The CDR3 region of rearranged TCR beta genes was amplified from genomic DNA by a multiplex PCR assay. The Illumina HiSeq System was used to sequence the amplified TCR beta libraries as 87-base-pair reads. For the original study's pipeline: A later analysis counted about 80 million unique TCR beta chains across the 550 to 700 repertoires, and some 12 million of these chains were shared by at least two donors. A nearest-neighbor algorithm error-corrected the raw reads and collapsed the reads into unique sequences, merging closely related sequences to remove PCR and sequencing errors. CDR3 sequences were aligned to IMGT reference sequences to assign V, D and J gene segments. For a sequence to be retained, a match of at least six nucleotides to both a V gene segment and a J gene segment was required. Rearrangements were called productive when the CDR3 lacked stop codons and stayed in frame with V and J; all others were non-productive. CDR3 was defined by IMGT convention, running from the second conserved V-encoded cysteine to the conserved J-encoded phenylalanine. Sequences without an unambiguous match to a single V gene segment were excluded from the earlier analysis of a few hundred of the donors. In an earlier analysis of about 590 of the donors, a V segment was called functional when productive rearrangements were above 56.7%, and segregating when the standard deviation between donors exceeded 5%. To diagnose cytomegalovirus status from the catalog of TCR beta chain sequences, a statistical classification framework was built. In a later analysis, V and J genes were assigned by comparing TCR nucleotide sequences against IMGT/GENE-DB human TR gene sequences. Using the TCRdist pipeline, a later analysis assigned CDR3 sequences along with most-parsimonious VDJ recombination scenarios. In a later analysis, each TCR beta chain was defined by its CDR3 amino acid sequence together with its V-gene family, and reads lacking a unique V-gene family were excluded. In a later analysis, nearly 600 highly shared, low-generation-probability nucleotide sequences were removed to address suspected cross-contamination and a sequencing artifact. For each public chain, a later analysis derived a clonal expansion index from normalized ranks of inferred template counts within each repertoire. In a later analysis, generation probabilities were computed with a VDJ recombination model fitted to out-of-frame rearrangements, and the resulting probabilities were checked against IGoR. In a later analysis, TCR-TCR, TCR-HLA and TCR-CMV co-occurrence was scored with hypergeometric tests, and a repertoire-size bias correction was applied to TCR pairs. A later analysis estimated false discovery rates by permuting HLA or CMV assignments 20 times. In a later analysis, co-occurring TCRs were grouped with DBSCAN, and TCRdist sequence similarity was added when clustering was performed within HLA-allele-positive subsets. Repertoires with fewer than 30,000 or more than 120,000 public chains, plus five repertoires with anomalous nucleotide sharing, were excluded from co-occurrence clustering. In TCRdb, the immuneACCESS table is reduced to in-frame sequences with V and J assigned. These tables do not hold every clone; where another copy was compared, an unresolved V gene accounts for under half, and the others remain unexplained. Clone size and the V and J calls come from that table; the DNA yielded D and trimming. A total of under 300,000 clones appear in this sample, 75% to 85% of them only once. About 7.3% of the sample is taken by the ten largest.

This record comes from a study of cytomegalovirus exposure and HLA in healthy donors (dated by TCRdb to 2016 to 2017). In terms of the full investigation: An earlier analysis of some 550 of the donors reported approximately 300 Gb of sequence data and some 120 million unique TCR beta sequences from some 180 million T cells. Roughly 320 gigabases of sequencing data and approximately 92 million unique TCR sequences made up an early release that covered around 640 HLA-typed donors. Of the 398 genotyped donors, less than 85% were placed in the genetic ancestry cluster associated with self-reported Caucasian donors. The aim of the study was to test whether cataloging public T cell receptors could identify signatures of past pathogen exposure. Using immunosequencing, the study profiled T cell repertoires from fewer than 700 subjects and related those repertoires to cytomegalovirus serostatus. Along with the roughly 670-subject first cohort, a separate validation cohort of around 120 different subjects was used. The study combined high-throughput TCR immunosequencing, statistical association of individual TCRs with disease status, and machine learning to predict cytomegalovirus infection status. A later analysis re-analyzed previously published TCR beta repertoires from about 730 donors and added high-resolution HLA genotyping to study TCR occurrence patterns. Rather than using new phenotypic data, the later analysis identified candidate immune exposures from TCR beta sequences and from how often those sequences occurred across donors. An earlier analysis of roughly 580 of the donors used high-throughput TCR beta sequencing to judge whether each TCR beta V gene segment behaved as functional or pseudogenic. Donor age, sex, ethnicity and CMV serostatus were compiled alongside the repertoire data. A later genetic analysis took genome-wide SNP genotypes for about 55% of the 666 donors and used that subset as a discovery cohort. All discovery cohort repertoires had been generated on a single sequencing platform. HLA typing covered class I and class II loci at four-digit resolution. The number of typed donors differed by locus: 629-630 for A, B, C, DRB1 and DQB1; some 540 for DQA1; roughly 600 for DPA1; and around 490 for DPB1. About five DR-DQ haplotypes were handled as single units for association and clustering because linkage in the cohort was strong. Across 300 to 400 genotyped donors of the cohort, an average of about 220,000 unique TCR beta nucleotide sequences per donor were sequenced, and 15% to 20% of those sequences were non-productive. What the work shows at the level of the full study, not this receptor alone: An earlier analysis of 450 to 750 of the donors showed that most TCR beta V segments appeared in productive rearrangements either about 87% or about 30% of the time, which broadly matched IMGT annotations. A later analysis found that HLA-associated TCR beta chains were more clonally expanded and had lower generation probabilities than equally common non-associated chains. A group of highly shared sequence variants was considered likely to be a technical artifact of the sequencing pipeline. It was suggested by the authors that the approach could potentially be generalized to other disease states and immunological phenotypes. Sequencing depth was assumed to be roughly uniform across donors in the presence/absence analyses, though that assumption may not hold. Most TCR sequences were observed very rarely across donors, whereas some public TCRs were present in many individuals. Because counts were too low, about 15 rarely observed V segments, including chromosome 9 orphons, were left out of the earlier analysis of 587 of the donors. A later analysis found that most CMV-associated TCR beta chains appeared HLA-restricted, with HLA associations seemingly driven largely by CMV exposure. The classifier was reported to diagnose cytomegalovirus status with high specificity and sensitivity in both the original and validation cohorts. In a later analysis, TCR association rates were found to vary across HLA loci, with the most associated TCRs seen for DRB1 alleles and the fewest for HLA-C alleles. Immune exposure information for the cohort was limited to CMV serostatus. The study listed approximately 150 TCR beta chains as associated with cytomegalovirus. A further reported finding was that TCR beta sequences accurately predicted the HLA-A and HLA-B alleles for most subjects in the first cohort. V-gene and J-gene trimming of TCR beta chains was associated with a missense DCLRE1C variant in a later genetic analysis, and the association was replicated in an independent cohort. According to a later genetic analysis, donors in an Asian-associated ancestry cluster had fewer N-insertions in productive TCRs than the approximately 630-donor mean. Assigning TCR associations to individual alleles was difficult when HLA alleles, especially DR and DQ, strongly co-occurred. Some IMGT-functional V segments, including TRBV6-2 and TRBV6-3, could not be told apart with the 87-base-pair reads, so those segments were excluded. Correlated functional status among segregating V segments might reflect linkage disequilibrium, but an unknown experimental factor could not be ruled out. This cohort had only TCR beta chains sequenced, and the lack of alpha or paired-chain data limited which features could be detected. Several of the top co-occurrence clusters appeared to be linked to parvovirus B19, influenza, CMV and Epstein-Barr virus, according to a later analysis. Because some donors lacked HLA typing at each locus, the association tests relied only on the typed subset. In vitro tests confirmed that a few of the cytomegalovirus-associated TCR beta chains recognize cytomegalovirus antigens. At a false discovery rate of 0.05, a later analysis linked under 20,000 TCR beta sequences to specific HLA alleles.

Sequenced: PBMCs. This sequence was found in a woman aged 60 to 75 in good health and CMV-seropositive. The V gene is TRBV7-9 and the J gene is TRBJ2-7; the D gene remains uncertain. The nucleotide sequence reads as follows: TGTGCCAGCAGCCCAAACTACGAGCAGTACTTC. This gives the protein CASSPNYEQYF.